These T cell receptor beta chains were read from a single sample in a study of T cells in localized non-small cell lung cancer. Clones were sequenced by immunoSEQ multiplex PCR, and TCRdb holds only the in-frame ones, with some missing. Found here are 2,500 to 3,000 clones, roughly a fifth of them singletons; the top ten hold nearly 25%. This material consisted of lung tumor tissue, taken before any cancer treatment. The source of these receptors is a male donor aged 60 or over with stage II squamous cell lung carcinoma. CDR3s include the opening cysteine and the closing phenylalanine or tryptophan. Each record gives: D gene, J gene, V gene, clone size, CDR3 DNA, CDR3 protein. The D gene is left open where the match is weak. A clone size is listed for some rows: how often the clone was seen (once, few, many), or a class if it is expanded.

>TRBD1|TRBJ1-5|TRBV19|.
TGTGCCAGTACCCCGGACAGGGGCAATCAGCCCCAGCATTTT
CASTPDRGNQPQHF
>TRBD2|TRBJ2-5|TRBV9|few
TGTGCCAGCAGCGCCGGACTAGCGGGAGGCGACGAGACCCAGTACTTC
CASSAGLAGGDETQYF
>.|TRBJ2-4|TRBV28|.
TGTGCCAGCAGTTTTATGGACAGCCTACTAGCCAAAAACATTCAGTACTTC
CASSFMDSLLAKNIQYF
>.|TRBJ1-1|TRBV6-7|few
TGTGCCAGTTCCTTGGGCACTGAAGCTTTCTTT
CASSLGTEAFF
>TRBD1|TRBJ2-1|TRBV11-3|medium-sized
TGTGCTAGCAGCTTAACAGGGGCCTCCTACAATGAGCAGTTCTTC
CASSLTGASYNEQFF
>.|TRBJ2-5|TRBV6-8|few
TGTGCCAGCAGTTACTCGGTAGGGCTGGCCCAAGAGACCCAGTACTTC
CASSYSVGLAQETQYF
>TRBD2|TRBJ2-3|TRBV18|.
TGTGCCAGCTCACCGCGGACTAGCGGGAACACAGATACGCAGTATTTT
CASSPRTSGNTDTQYF
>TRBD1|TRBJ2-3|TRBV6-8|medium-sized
TGTGCCACGAACCGACAGGGTGCTAGCACAGATACGCAGTATTTT
CATNRQGASTDTQYF
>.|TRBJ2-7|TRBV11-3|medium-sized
TGTGCCAGCAGCTACCTCTCAACTTTAAGCGGCTCCTACGAGCAGTACTTC
CASSYLSTLSGSYEQYF
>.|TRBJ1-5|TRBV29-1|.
TGCAGCGTTGTTCTCGGGGGGGAGGGGCAGCCCCAGCATTTT
CSVVLGGEGQPQHF
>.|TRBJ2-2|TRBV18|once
TGTGCCAGCCTGGGTGAAGCCGGGGAGCTGTTTTTT
CASLGEAGELFF
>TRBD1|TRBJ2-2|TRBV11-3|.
TGTGCCAGCAGCCGGGGACAGGGATACACCGGGGAGCTGTTTTTT
CASSRGQGYTGELFF
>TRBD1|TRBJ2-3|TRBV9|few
TGTGCCAGCAGCGTAAGCCAGGGGGTAGGGACAGATACGCAGTATTTT
CASSVSQGVGTDTQYF
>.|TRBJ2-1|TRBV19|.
TGTGCCAGTCAGAGGGGGAACAATGAGCAGTTCTTC
CASQRGNNEQFF
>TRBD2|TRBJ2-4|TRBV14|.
TGTGCCAGCAGTCCGACTAGCGGGAGTAACATTCAGTACTTC
CASSPTSGSNIQYF
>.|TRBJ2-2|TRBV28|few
TGTGCCACCGGCCGGGGCACCGGGGAGCTGTTTTTT
CATGRGTGELFF
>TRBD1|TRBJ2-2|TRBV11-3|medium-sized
TGTGCCAGCAGCTTAACACCGGCAGGGGGCGGCGGGGAGCTGTTTTTT
CASSLTPAGGGGELFF
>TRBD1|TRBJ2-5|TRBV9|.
TGTGCCAGCAGCGTTAGTACCGACAGGGGTGAGACCCAGTACTTC
CASSVSTDRGETQYF
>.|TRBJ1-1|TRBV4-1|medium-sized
TGCGCCAGCAGCCAGGTGCAGGGGAAGGGAGAAGCTTTCTTT
CASSQVQGKGEAFF
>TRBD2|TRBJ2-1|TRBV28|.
TGTGCCAGCAGTTTGTTGGGGGAGGGCCCTCATGAGCAGTTCTTC
CASSLLGEGPHEQFF
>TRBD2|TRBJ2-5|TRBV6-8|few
TGTGCCATAAGCTCCCGCGGGAGGGAGACCCAGTACTTC
CAISSRGRETQYF
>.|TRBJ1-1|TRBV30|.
TGTGCCTGGAAACGGGCGAGCACTGAAGCTTTCTTT
CAWKRASTEAFF
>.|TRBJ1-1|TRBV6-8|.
TGTGCCAGCAGTCCAACGAGGGGGTGGGACACTGAAGCTTTCTTT
CASSPTRGWDTEAFF